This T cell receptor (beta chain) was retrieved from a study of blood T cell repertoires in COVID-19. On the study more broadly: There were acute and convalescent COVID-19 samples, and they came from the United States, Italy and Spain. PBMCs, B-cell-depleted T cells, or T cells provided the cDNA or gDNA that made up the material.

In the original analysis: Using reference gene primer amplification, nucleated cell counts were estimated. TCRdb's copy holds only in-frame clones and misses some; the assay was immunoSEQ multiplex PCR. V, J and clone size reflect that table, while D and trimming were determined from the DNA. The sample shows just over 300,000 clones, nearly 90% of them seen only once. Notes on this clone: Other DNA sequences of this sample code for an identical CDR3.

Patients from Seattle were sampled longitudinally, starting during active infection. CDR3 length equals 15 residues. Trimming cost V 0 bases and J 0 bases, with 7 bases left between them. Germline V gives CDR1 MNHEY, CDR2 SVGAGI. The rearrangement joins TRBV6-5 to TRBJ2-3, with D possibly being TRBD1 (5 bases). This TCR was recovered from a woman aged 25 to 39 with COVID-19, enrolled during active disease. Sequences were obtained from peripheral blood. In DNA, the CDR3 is TGTGCCAGCAGTTACTCTAGGGGAAGCACAGATACGCAGTATTTT. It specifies CASSYSRGSTDTQYF.